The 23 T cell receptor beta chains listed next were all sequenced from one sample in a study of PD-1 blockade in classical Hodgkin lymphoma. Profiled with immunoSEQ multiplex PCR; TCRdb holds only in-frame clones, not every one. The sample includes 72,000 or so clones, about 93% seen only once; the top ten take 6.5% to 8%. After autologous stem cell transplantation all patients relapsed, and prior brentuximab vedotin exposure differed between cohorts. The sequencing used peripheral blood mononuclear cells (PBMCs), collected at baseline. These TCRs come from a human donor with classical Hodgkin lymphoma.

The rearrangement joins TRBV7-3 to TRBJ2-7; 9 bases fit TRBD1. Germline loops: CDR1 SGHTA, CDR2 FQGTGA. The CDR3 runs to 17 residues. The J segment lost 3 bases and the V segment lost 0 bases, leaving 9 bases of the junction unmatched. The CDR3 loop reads CASSLTLGQGSIYEQYF. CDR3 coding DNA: TGTGCCAGCAGCTTAACGCTGGGACAGGGTTCAATCTACGAGCAGTACTTC.

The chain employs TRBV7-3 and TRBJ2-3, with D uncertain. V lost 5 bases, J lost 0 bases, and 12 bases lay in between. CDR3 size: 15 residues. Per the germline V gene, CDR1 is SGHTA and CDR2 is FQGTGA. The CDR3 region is CASSPFLSSTDTQYF. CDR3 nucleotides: TGTGCCAGCAGCCCCTTCCTGAGTAGCACAGATACGCAGTATTTT. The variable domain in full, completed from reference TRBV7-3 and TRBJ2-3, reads GAGVSQTPSNKVTEKGKYVELRCDPISGHTALYWYRQSLGQGPEFLIYFQGTGAADDSGLPNDRFFAVRPEGSVSTLKIQRTERGDSAVYLCASSPFLSSTDTQYFGPGTRLTVL.

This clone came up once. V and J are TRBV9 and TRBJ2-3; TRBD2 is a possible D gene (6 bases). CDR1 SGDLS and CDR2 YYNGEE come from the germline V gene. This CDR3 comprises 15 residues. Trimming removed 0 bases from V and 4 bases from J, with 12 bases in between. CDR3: CASSVVGGSADTQYF. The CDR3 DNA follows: TGTGCCAGCAGCGTAGTTGGGGGGAGCGCAGATACGCAGTATTTT.

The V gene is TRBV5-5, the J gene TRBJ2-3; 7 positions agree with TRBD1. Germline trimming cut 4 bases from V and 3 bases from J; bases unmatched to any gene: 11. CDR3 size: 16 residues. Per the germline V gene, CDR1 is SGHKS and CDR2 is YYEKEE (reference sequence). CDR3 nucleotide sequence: TGTGCCAGCAGCGCTTATGAGGGGGCGATGACAGATACGCAGTATTTT. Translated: CASSAYEGAMTDTQYF.

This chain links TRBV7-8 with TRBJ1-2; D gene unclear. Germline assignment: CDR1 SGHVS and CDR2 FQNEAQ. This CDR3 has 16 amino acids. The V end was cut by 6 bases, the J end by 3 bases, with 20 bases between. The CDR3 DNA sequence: TGTGCCAGCAGACAGCGGGCCACCAGTAGGGACTATGGCTACACCTTC. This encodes CASRQRATSRDYGYTF.

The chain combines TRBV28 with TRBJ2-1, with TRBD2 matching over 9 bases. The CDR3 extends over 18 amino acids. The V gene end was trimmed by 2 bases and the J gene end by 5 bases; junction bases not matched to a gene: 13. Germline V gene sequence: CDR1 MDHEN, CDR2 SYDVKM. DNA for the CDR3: TGTGCCAGCAGTTTAAATTCTTGGCGGGAGGGCATCGACAATGAGCAGTTCTTC. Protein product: CASSLNSWREGIDNEQFF.

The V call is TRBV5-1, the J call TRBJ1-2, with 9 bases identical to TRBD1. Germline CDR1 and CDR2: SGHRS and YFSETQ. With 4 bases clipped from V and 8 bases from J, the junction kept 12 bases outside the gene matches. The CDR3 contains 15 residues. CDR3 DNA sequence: TGCGCCAGCAGCCAACCGGGACAGGGTCACGGGGGCTACACCTTC. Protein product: CASSQPGQGHGGYTF.

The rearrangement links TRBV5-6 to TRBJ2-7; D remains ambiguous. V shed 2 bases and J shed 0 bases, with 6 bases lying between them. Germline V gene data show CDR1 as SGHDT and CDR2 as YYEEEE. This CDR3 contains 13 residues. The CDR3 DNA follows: TGTGCCAGCAGCTTTCCGAGCTCCTACGAGCAGTACTTC. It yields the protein CASSFPSSYEQYF.

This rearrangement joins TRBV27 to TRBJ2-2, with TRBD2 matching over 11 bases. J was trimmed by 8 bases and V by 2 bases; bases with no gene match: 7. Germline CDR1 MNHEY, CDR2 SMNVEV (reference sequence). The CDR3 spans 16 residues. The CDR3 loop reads CASSLVLAGEPGELFF. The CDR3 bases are TGTGCCAGCAGTTTAGTACTAGCGGGGGAACCTGGGGAGCTGTTTTTT.

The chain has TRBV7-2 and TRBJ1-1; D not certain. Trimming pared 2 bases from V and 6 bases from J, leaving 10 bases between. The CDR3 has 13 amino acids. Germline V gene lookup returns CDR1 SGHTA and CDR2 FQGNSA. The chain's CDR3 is CASSLYGVPEAFF. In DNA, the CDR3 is TGTGCCAGCAGCTTATATGGGGTCCCTGAAGCTTTCTTT.

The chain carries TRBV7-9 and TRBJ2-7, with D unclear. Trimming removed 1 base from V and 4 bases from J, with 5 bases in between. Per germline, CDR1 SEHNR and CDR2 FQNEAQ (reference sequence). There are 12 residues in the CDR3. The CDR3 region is CASSLVVYEQYF. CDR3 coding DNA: TGTGCCAGCAGCTTAGTAGTTTACGAGCAGTACTTC.

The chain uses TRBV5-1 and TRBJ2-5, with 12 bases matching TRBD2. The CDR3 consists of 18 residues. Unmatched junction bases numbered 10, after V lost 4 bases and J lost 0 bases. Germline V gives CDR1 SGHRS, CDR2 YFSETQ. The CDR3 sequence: CASSGGLAGTPYQETQYF. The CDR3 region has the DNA TGCGCCAGCAGCGGCGGACTAGCGGGGACCCCGTACCAAGAGACCCAGTACTTC.

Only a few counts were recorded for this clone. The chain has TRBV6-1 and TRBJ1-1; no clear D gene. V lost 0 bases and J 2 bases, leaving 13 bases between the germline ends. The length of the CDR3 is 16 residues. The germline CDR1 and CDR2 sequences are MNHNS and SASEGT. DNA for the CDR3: TGTGCCAGCAGTGAAGCTCTAAGGGTGATAAACACTGAAGCTTTCTTT. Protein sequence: CASSEALRVINTEAFF.

CDR3 sequence reads: CASSRGQVRYNEQFF. The DNA of the CDR3 is TGTGCCAGCAGCCGCGGACAGGTCAGGTACAATGAGCAGTTCTTC. The chain is built from TRBV7-3 and TRBJ2-1, with TRBD1 matching over 7 bases. Trimming took 5 bases from V and 4 from J; bases not matched to a gene: 8. The CDR3 loop spans 15 amino acids. Germline V gene data show CDR1 as SGHTA and CDR2 as FQGTGA.

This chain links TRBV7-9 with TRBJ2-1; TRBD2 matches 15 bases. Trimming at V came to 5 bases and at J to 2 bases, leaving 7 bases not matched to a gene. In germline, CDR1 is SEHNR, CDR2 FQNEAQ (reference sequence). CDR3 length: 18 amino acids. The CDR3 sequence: CASSPGTSGGPAYNEQFF. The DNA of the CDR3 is TGTGCCAGCAGCCCTGGGACTAGCGGGGGGCCCGCCTACAATGAGCAGTTCTTC.

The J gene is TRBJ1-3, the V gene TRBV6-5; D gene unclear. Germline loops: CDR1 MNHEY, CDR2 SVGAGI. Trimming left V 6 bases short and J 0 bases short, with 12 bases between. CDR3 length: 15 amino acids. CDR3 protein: CASSDEASSGNTIYF. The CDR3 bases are TGTGCCAGCAGCGACGAGGCCAGCTCTGGAAACACCATATATTTT.

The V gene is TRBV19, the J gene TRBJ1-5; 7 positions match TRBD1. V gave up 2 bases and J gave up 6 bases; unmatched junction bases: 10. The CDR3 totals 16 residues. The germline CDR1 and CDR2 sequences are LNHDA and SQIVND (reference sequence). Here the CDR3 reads CASSISGGERRQPQHF. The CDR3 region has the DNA TGTGCCAGTAGTATATCAGGGGGAGAAAGGCGTCAGCCCCAGCATTTT.

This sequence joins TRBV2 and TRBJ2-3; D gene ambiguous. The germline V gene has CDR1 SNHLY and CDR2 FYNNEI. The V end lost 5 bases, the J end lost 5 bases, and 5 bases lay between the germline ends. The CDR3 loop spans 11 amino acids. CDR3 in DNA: TGTGCCAGCAGTTCGGAAGATACGCAGTATTTT. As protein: CASSSEDTQYF.

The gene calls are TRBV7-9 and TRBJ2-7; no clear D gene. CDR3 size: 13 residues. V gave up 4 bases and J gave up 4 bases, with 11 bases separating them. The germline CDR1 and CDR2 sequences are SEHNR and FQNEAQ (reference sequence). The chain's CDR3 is CASSWNTAYEQYF. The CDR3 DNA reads TGTGCCAGCAGCTGGAACACAGCGTACGAGCAGTACTTC. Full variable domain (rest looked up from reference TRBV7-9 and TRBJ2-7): DTGVSQNPRHKITKRGQNVTFRCDPISEHNRLYWYRQTLGQGPEFLTYFQNEAQLEKSRLLSDRFSAERPKGSFSTLEIQRTEQGDSAMYLCASSWNTAYEQYFGPGTRLTVT.

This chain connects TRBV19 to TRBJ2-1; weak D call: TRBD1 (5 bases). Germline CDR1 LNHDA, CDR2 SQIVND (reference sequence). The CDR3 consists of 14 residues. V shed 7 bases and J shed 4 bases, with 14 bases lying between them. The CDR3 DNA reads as TGTGCCAGTACCTTGGGGCTTGGGTACAATGAGCAGTTCTTC. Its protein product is CASTLGLGYNEQFF.

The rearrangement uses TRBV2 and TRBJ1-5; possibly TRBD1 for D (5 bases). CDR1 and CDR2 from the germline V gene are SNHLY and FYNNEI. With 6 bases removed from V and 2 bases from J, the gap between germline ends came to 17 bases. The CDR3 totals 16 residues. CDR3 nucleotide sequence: TGTGCCAGCAGCCCTCGAGGAGGGGCAGGCAATCAGCCCCAGCATTTT. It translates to CASSPRGGAGNQPQHF. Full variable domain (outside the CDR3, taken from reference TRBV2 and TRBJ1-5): EPEVTQTPSHQVTQMGQEVILRCVPISNHLYFYWYRQILGQKVEFLVSFYNNEISEKSEIFDDQFSVERPDGSNFTLKIRSTKLEDSAMYFCASSPRGGAGNQPQHFGDGTRLSIL.

In DNA, the CDR3 is TGCGCCAGCAGCACGGGACTAGCGGGACACCAAGAGACCCAGTACTTC. Encoded protein: CASSTGLAGHQETQYF. V is TRBV5-1 and J is TRBJ2-5, with 13 bases matching TRBD2. Germline CDR1 reads SGHRS; CDR2 reads YFSETQ. The V and J ends lost 4 bases and 0 bases, in that order; junction bases with no gene match: 3. The CDR3 contains 16 residues. Full variable domain (rest looked up from reference TRBV5-1 and TRBJ2-5): KAGVTQTPRYLIKTRGQQVTLSCSPISGHRSVSWYQQTPGQGLQFLFEYFSETQRNKGNFPGRFSGRQFSNSRSEMNVSTLELGDSALYLCASSTGLAGHQETQYFGPGTRLLVL.

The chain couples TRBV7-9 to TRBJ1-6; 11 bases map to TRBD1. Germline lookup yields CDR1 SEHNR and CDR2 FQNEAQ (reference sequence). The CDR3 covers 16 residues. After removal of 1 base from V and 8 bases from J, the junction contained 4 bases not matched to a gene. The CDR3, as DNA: TGTGCCAGCAGCTTAGTGTCGGGACAGGGGGATTCACCCCTCCACTTT. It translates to CASSLVSGQGDSPLHF.